Sequencing of this T cell receptor (beta chain) was carried out in a study of T cells after yellow fever vaccination. Overall study: Researchers used SMART-Seq v4 Ultra Low Input to prepare fractions that had low cell numbers. General observations from the study: Among all clonotypes, a small share was observed in both CD4 and CD8 compartments. The study re-detected most primary-vaccination clones after the booster (about 96% CD4, 88% CD8).

Worth noting for this clonotype: Its antigen is unidentified.

The V gene's germline CDR1 is SNHLY and CDR2 FYNNEI. The ends lost 3 bases at V and 9 bases at J; junction bases unmatched: 8. The CDR3 totals 14 residues. Template-switching 5'RACE yielded the TCR cDNA; a universal primer site and UMIs were added in the process. Via MiXCR, TCRdb re-called the 5' RACE reads, giving one row per CDR3 protein. The sample lists under 550,000 distinct CDR3 sequences, less than 25% seen once, with around 17% in the top ten. The sample was PBMCs, taken roughly 23 days after the first yellow fever vaccination. The receptor's source is a man between 18 and 29 years old who received the YFV17D yellow fever vaccine. The chain employs TRBV2 and TRBJ2-1; TRBD1 matches at 7 bases. In nucleotides, the CDR3 is TGTGCCAGCAGTGAGATGACAGGGTACGTTGAGCAGTTCTTC. Protein: CASSEMTGYVEQFF.